The T cell receptor (beta chain) described here comes from a study of identical twins. Study-level findings and limits: There was an excess of low generation probability in the out-of-frame alpha sequences that twins shared. With beta out-of-frame sequences, excess sharing by twins was weaker. For cord blood, abundant beta clonotypes had fewer insertions, unlike memory repertoires, which showed none.

There are many counts of this clonotype. Antigen unknown. With template switching, a universal primer site was added, and the cDNA carried unique molecular identifiers. In TCRdb, the 5' RACE reads were re-called with MiXCR into one record per CDR3 protein. Counted here are 1.5 million to 2 million distinct CDR3 sequences, under 35% occurring once; the ten biggest clones make up about 0.27%. CDR3 size: 14 residues. V was clipped by 4 bases and J by 3 bases; unmatched bases: 5. In germline, CDR1 is SQVTM, CDR2 ANQGSEA. The chain has TRBV29-1 and TRBJ2-1; 8 bases are a match to TRBD2. Sequencing was done on a sample of cord blood. This TCR came from a newborn girl in good health. CDR3 sequence (DNA): TGCAGCGTTGGAGGCGGGACTAGCTACAATGAGCAGTTCTTC. It specifies CSVGGGTSYNEQFF.